These 26 T cell receptor beta chains came from one sample sequenced in a study of blood T cell repertoires in COVID-19 (TCRdb year 2020). Receptor amplification or capture employed the immunoSEQ multiplex PCR assay. This is the immuneACCESS table as TCRdb keeps it, with only in-frame sequences that have V and J called. A part of the clones is gone; compared with another copy, unresolved V genes explain less than half, and the rest is unexplained. For this sample the table gives 220,000 or so clones, of which roughly 90% were detected only once. The ten largest clones take up over 12% of the sample. The material sequenced was PBMCs or T cells enriched from blood (not recorded which). These receptors were obtained from a man aged 25-45 years who had been exposed to COVID-19.

The V gene is TRBV7-2, the J gene TRBJ2-3; 7 nucleotides align to TRBD1. V dropped 5 bases and J dropped 5; count of bases not matched to a gene: 7. The germline gives CDR1 SGHTA, CDR2 FQGNSA. This CDR3 has 14 amino acids. The DNA of the CDR3 is TGTGCCAGCAGCCTCGACAGGGCTGGAGATACGCAGTATTTT. Residues: CASSLDRAGDTQYF.

The chain couples TRBV27 to TRBJ1-6; the D is unclear. This CDR3 contains 15 residues. Deletions cut 3 bases from V and 7 bases from J, with 13 bases between. Germline-derived CDR1 and CDR2 are MNHEY and SMNVEV (reference sequence). The CDR3 DNA follows: TGTGCCAGCAGTTTGTCCGACGGACTAAATTCACCCCTCCACTTT. This translates into CASSLSDGLNSPLHF.

This chain's CDR3 is CASSTTFTDTQYF. The CDR3 DNA sequence: TGTGCCAGCAGTACCACATTCACAGATACGCAGTATTTT. The chain links TRBV7-8 to TRBJ2-3; D is uncertain. Germline CDR1 is SGHVS and CDR2 is FQNEAQ. CDR3 length: 13 residues. Trimming took off 6 bases at V and 2 bases at J, with 9 bases between the two ends.

This rearrangement joins TRBV12-3 or TRBV12-4 to TRBJ2-7; 9 bases line up with TRBD1. J was trimmed by 4 bases and V by 6 bases; bases with no gene match: 1. The length of the CDR3 is 12 residues. In DNA form, the CDR3 reads TGTGCCAGCAGCGGACAGGGGTACGAGCAGTACTTC. Protein: CASSGQGYEQYF.

The CDR3 nucleotides read TGTGCCATCAGTGAGGGTTTAGGAGAAACAGATACGCAGTATTTT. Residues: CAISEGLGETDTQYF. This chain joins TRBV10-3 and TRBJ2-3; no firm D call. The V gene lost 2 bases and the J gene lost 3 bases, with 12 bases spanning the gap. This CDR3 spans 15 amino acids. The germline V gene has CDR1 ENHRY and CDR2 SYGVKD.

The chain has TRBV9 and TRBJ2-7; weak D call: TRBD2 (6 bases). The CDR3 covers 14 residues. Between the trimmed V and J ends, which lost 4 bases and 9 bases, there was a span of 20 bases. Germline CDR1 reads SGDLS; CDR2 reads YYNGEE. In DNA, the CDR3 is TGTGCCAGCAGCACGGGACTCCAAGTCGTTGGGCAGTACTTC. Encoded protein: CASSTGLQVVGQYF.

CDR3 in amino acids: CASSLRGGFYNEQFF. DNA for the CDR3: TGTGCCAGCAGCCTACGGGGGGGATTCTACAATGAGCAGTTCTTC. The rearrangement uses TRBV3-1 (or the pseudogene TRBV3-2) and TRBJ2-1; 8 nucleotides match TRBD2. The V segment lost 4 bases and the J segment 3 bases; nucleotides outside the gene matches: 5. CDR1 is LGHDT and CDR2 is YNNKEL in the germline V gene (reference sequence). The CDR3 sequence is 15 residues long.

The chain is built from TRBV6-5 and TRBJ2-1; D might be TRBD1 (5 bases). V was cut by 5 bases and J by 0 bases, with 11 bases left in between. This CDR3 contains 15 residues. CDR1 MNHEY and CDR2 SVGAGI come from the germline V gene. The CDR3 spells CASSPGWRSYNEQFF. CDR3 sequence (DNA): TGTGCCAGCAGTCCAGGGTGGCGCTCCTACAATGAGCAGTTCTTC.

V gene TRBV4-3 combines with J gene TRBJ2-3; 9 nucleotides agree with TRBD2. V was clipped by 1 base and J by 7 bases; unmatched bases: 6. The CDR3 has 15 residues. Germline V gene sequence: CDR1 LGHNA, CDR2 YSLEER. The CDR3, as DNA: TGCGCCAGCAGCCAAGGAAGCGGGGGGTTGAATACGCAGTATTTT. This codes for CASSQGSGGLNTQYF.

CDR3 sequence: CASGTSGSYEQYF. The CDR3 coding sequence is TGTGCCAGCGGCACTAGCGGGAGCTACGAGCAGTACTTC. The V gene is TRBV6-5, the J gene TRBJ2-7, with 11 positions matching TRBD2. CDR3 length equals 13 residues. Looked up from germline, CDR1 is MNHEY and CDR2 is SVGAGI. J lost 3 bases, V lost 8 bases, and 3 bases had no gene match.

The chain combines TRBV6-5 with TRBJ1-6; 11 bases agree with TRBD1. CDR1 is MNHEY, CDR2 SVGAGI, per germline. V dropped 2 bases and J dropped 9; count of bases not matched to a gene: 0. The CDR3 is made up of 14 amino acids. The DNA of the CDR3 is TGTGCCAGCAGTTACGGGACAGGGGGTTCACCCCTCCACTTT. This codes for CASSYGTGGSPLHF.

V is TRBV7-6 and J is TRBJ2-5, with D perhaps matching TRBD2 (6 bases). Germline CDR1 and CDR2: SGHVS and FNYEAQ. The CDR3 has 13 residues. V was pared by 5 bases and J by 5 bases, with 12 bases between. DNA of the CDR3: TGTGCCAGCAGCCGGGGGTTGATCGAGACCCAGTACTTC. Translation: CASSRGLIETQYF.

This clone was detected once. This chain joins TRBV14 and TRBJ2-7, with 7 bases aligning to TRBD1. With V trimmed by 10 bases and J by 7 bases, 13 bases remained unmatched. CDR1 is SGHDN, CDR2 FVKESK, per germline. The CDR3 has 13 amino acids. The CDR3 DNA reads as TGTGCCACCCGGCACAGGGGTAAGGGTGAGCAGTACTTC. This codes for CATRHRGKGEQYF.

The V and J genes are TRBV10-3 and TRBJ2-5; the match to TRBD2 covers 8 bases. With 3 bases clipped from V and 0 bases from J, the junction kept 3 bases outside the gene matches. CDR1 is ENHRY and CDR2 is SYGVKD in the germline V gene. CDR3 size: 15 residues. The CDR3 DNA sequence: TGTGCCATCAGTGATGGCGGGGGGCACCAAGAGACCCAGTACTTC. It codes for CAISDGGGHQETQYF.

In DNA, the CDR3 is TGTGCCAGCAGCTTGCGGACAGGGGGGAACGGGGCCAACGTCCTGACTTTC. Encoded protein: CASSLRTGGNGANVLTF. V gene TRBV3-1 (or the pseudogene TRBV3-2) combines with J gene TRBJ2-6; 10 bases match TRBD1. V was clipped by 5 bases and J by 4 bases; unmatched bases: 8. This CDR3 region has 17 residues. CDR1 and CDR2 from the germline V gene are LGHDT and YNNKEL (reference sequence).

The V call is TRBV12-5, the J call TRBJ2-1; 7 nucleotides line up with TRBD1. Germline values: CDR1 LGHNT, CDR2 FRNRAP. The CDR3 contains 13 residues. Trimming took 5 bases from V and 10 from J; bases not matched to a gene: 8. This chain's CDR3 is CASGTTGTSEQFF. CDR3 in DNA: TGTGCTAGTGGTACGACAGGGACCAGCGAGCAGTTCTTC.

This clone was detected only a few times. The V and J genes are TRBV5-1 and TRBJ2-1; 10 bases match TRBD2. Germline V gene data show CDR1 as SGHRS and CDR2 as YFSETQ. The CDR3 spans 16 residues. J gave up 4 bases and V 6 bases, and 10 bases lay outside the gene matches. In DNA form, the CDR3 reads TGCGCCAGCAATCCGCAAAGCGGGGGGGCGTACAATGAGCAGTTCTTC. Its protein is CASNPQSGGAYNEQFF.

This sequence joins TRBV16 and TRBJ1-1; D may be TRBD1 (6 bases). Germline-derived CDR1 and CDR2 are KGHSY and FQNENV. CDR3 length: 15 amino acids. Deletions cut 2 bases from V and 2 bases from J, with 12 bases between. The CDR3 nucleotides read TGTGCCAGCAGCCAAAAAGGGGGAGCTAACACTGAAGCTTTCTTT. Amino acids: CASSQKGGANTEAFF.

This clone occurred once. The chain links TRBV11-2 to TRBJ2-3; D is unclear. V was trimmed by 1 base and J by 2 bases, leaving 10 bases between them. This CDR3 has 15 amino acids. Germline V gene lookup returns CDR1 SGHAT and CDR2 FQNNGV. CDR3 DNA: TGTGCCAGCAGCTTAGGTGTGGGCTTCACAGATACGCAGTATTTT. Its protein product is CASSLGVGFTDTQYF.

The chain uses TRBV2 and TRBJ1-4; maybe TRBD1 (5 bases). Germline loops: CDR1 SNHLY, CDR2 FYNNEI. The length of the CDR3 is 14 residues. The V and J ends lost 1 base and 7 bases respectively, with 10 bases between them. CDR3 amino acids: CASSEEGRGEKLFF. The CDR3 DNA follows: TGTGCCAGCAGTGAAGAGGGGAGGGGTGAAAAACTGTTTTTT.

This chain links TRBV27 with TRBJ1-4, with 7 bases identical to TRBD1. Germline values: CDR1 MNHEY, CDR2 SMNVEV (reference sequence). The CDR3 consists of 13 residues. Trimming cost V 8 bases and J 7 bases; bases outside gene matches: 7. CDR3 sequence: CASSPQGVEKLFF. CDR3 nucleotide sequence: TGTGCCAGCTCCCCCCAGGGGGTTGAAAAACTGTTTTTT.

CDR3 region: CSASSLAGATAATYNEQFF. Written as DNA, the CDR3 is TGCAGTGCTAGTTCACTAGCGGGGGCGACCGCAGCTACCTACAATGAGCAGTTCTTC. The V gene is TRBV20-1, the J gene TRBJ2-1; TRBD2 matches at 11 bases. V was pared by 3 bases and J by 2 bases, with 15 bases of the junction left unmatched. Germline loops: CDR1 DFQATT, CDR2 SNEGSKA (reference sequence). The length of the CDR3 is 19 residues.

The rearrangement links TRBV13 to TRBJ1-2, with a possible D match to TRBD1 (6 bases). Germline CDR1 and CDR2: PRHDT and FYEKMQ (reference sequence). The CDR3 runs to 14 residues. V dropped 5 bases and J dropped 5 bases, with 15 bases sitting between them. The CDR3: CASSVSGTTYGYTF. CDR3 bases: TGTGCCAGCAGCGTCTCCGGGACAACATATGGCTACACCTTC.

The chain couples TRBV4-2 to TRBJ2-7; D is possibly TRBD2 (7 bases). The germline gives CDR1 LGHNA, CDR2 YNFKEQ. V dropped 0 bases and J dropped 0 bases, with 18 bases sitting between them. This CDR3 is 18 amino acids long. The CDR3 DNA reads TGTGCCAGCAGCCAAGAAAGGCTCGGGGGGCGGGCCTCCTACGAGCAGTACTTC. It encodes CASSQERLGGRASYEQYF.

This clone was seen just once. The chain combines TRBV6-5 with TRBJ1-1; 7 bases fit TRBD1. V lost 4 bases, J lost 4 bases, and 9 bases stayed unmatched. Per germline, CDR1 MNHEY and CDR2 SVGAGI. This CDR3 is 15 amino acids long. CDR3 coding DNA: TGTGCCAGCAGTTCGAGACAGGGAATGGGCACTGAAGCTTTCTTT. Translating gives CASSSRQGMGTEAFF.

The chain couples TRBV4-1 to TRBJ2-1; 8 nucleotides agree with TRBD1. Per germline, CDR1 MGHRA and CDR2 YSYEKL. The V and J ends lost 4 bases and 2 bases, in that order; junction bases with no gene match: 13. The CDR3 covers 18 residues. DNA for the CDR3: TGCGCCAGCAGCCGCAAAATGGGGGACAGGTTCACCTACAATGAGCAGTTCTTC. Its protein product is CASSRKMGDRFTYNEQFF.